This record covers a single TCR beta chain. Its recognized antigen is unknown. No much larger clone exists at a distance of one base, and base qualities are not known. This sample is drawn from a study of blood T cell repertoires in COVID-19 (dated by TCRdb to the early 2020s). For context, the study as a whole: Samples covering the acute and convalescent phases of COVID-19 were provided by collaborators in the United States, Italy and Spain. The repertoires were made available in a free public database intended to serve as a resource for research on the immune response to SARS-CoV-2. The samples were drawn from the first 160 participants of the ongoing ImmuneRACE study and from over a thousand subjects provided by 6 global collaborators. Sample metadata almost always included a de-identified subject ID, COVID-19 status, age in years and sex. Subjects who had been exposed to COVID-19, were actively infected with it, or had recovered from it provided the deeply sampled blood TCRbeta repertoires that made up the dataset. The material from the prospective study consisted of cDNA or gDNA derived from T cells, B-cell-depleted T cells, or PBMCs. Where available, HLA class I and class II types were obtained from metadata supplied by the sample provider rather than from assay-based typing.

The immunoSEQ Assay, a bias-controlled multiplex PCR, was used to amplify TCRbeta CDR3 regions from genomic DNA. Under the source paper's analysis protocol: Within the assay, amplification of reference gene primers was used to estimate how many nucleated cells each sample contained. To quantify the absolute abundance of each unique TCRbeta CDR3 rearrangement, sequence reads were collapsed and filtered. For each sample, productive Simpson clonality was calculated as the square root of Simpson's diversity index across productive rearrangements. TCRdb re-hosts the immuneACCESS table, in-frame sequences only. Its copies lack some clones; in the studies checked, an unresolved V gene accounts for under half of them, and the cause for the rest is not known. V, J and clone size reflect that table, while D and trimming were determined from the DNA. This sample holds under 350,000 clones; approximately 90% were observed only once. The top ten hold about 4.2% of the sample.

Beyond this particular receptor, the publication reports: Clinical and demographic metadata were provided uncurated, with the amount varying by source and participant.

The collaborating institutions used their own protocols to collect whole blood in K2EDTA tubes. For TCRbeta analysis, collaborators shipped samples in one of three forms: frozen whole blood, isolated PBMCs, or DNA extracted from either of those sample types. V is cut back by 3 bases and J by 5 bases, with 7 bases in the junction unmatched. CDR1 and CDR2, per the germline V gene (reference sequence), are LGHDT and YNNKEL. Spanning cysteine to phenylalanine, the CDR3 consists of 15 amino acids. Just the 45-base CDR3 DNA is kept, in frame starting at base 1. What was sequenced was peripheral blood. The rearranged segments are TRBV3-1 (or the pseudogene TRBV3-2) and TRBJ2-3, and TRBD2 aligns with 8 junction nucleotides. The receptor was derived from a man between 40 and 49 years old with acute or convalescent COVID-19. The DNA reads TGTGCCAGCAGCCATTCGGGACTAGAAAGAGATACGCAGTATTTT. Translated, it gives CASSHSGLERDTQYF.